Following are 6 T cell receptor beta chains from one sample sequenced in a study of T-cell reconstitution after alpha-beta-depleted transplantation in children. Preparation of the TCRbeta library involved a method that used unique molecular identifiers. TCRdb called the PCR reads again in MiXCR, with one record for every CDR3 protein. The sample comprises about 980,000 distinct CDR3 sequences, roughly 29% of which are singletons, and about 28% rests with the top ten. This specimen was PBMCs, mostly from graft donor cells, taken 360 days after TCRalphabeta/CD19-depleted stem cell transplant. These receptors were collected from a boy in the first two years of life who had a stem cell transplant for SCID, so the T cells may come from the graft donor.

The chain carries TRBV20-1 and TRBJ2-7; D is unclear. V lost 4 bases and J lost 4, with 11 bases in between. The CDR3 covers 12 residues. Germline V CDR1 and CDR2: DFQATT, SNEGSKA (reference sequence). This chain's CDR3 is CSANPDLYEQYF. CDR3 coding DNA: TGCAGTGCTAACCCAGACCTATACGAGCAGTACTTC.

This clonotype was seen only a few times. This chain links TRBV12-3 or TRBV12-4 with TRBJ2-2; TRBD1 matches 7 bases. This CDR3 has 16 amino acids. J lost 2 bases, V lost 3 bases, and 6 bases had no gene match. For the CDR3, the DNA is TGTGCCAGCAGTTTTACAGGGGCTGGAAACACCGGGGAGCTGTTTTTT. It yields the protein CASSFTGAGNTGELFF.

This clonotype was picked up a small number of times. The rearrangement joins TRBV5-1 to TRBJ2-3; D unresolved. This CDR3 is built from 14 residues. Trimming pared 2 bases from V and 3 bases from J, leaving 10 bases between. CDR1 SGHRS and CDR2 YFSETQ come from the germline V gene. As DNA, the CDR3 is TGCGCCAGCAGCTTCGATTTGGAGACAGATACGCAGTATTTT. This encodes CASSFDLETDTQYF.

This clonotype was detected a few times. The rearrangement joins TRBV12-3 or TRBV12-4 to TRBJ2-1; 14 bases fit TRBD2. The CDR3 sequence is 20 residues long. V was clipped by 7 bases and J by 1 base; unmatched bases: 15. This chain's CDR3 is CASNKTRGTSGGQSYNEQFF. The CDR3 nucleotides are TGTGCCAGCAATAAGACCCGAGGGACTAGCGGGGGTCAATCCTACAATGAGCAGTTCTTC.

The rearrangement joins TRBV6-2 or TRBV6-3 to TRBJ2-3; 7 bases map to TRBD1. Germline-derived CDR1 and CDR2 are MNHEY and SVGEGT. After removal of 4 bases from V and 0 bases from J, the junction contained 13 bases not matched to a gene. This CDR3 has 18 residues. CDR3 loop: CASSWHRDSTTSTDTQYF. The CDR3, as DNA: TGTGCCAGCAGTTGGCACCGGGACAGCACTACTAGCACAGATACGCAGTATTTT.

This clonotype was counted only a few times. V is TRBV9 and J is TRBJ2-1, with 9 bases matching TRBD2. The CDR3 length is 15 residues. In germline, CDR1 is SGDLS, CDR2 YYNGEE. V shed 0 bases and J 10 bases; nucleotides not matched to a gene: 8. The CDR3 DNA reads TGTGCCAGCAGCGTAGGTGGGACTAGCTATGGGGAGCAGTTCTTC. This translates into CASSVGGTSYGEQFF.